This TCR beta chain was documented in a study of T cells in women clearing cervical HPV infection. MY09/MY11 PCR detected cervical HPV DNA; dot-blot assigned genotypes. About this clone itself: The read falls 3 residues short of the CDR3 end, and the missing part is taken from the germline J gene.

The CDR3 spans 14 residues. Germline V gene data show CDR1 as SGHDT and CDR2 as YYEEEE. The protocol was immunoSEQ multiplex PCR, while the TCRdb copy is restricted to in-frame clones and leaves out a portion. Recorded for this sample: roughly 34,000 clones. J is TRBJ2-3 and V is TRBV5-6; 11 bases match TRBD1. This receptor was taken from a woman between 18 and 75 years old with a cervical HPV16 infection that either progressed to CIN3+ or cleared (not recorded which). Sequencing input: blood buffy coat. The sequenced part of the CDR3 DNA is TGTGCCAGCAGCCTAGGACAGGGGGCGAAGCCG. Encoded protein: CASSLGQGAKP. The entire CDR3 protein is CASSLGQGAKPQYF.